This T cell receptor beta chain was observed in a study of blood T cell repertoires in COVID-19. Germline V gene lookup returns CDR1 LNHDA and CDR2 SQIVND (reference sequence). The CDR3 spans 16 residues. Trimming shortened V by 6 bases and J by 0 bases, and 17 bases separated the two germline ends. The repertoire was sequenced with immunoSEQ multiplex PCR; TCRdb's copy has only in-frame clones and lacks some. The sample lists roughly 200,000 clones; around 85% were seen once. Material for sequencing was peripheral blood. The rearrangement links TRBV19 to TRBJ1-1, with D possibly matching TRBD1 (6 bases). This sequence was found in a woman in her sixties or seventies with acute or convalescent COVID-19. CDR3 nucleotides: TGTGCCAGTAGCCGAACCGGGACATTCATGAACACTGAAGCTTTCTTT. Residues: CASSRTGTFMNTEAFF.